This T cell receptor beta chain was identified during a study of T cells in Graves' hyperthyroidism and ophthalmopathy. General study findings and limits: Onset of ophthalmopathy came a median roughly 6 months after the model predicted it.

Trimming pared 1 base from V and 5 bases from J, leaving 11 bases between. The CDR3 consists of 14 residues. Germline V CDR1 and CDR2: SGHTA, FQGNSA. Each diagnosis was grounded in clinical symptoms, serum thyroxine and TRAb, thyroid ultrasound, and orbital computed tomography. Amplified TCR beta CDR3 regions came from RNA transcripts. In the first-round RT-PCR of the TCR CDR3, the HTBI primer set was used. TCRdb reprocessed the multiplex PCR reads with MiXCR, giving one entry per CDR3 protein. The data show 700,000 or so distinct CDR3 sequences, over 15% seen once. This clonotype occurred many times. Its antigen remains unidentified.

Sequencing was done on a sample of blood. The origin of this receptor is a man aged 18 to 29 with Graves' hyperthyroidism. The rearrangement joins TRBV7-2 to TRBJ2-5; D could derive from TRBD1 or TRBD2 (6 bases each). The chain's CDR3 is CASSLGGAVETQYF. CDR3 nucleotide sequence: TGTGCCAGCAGCTTAGGGGGGGCTGTCGAGACCCAGTACTTC.